This T cell receptor (beta chain) was found in a study of cytomegalovirus exposure and HLA in healthy donors. The PCR was carried out with 60 Vbeta primers and 13 Jbeta primers. The data were produced by immunoSEQ multiplex PCR, yet TCRdb's version contains in-frame clones alone and is incomplete. The sample includes about 150,000 clones, 75% to 80% of them seen just once. This CDR3 comprises 11 residues. With 11 bases removed from V and 10 bases from J, the gap between germline ends came to 15 bases. Germline CDR1 is ENHRY and CDR2 is SYGVKD. The sequencing sample was made of PBMCs. The chain is built from TRBV10-3 and TRBJ2-1, with D uncertain. The sequence was collected from a male donor in good health and CMV-seronegative. CDR3 amino acids: CAVQVVREQFF. CDR3 sequence (DNA): TGTGCCGTCCAGGTGGTTCGGGAGCAGTTCTTC.